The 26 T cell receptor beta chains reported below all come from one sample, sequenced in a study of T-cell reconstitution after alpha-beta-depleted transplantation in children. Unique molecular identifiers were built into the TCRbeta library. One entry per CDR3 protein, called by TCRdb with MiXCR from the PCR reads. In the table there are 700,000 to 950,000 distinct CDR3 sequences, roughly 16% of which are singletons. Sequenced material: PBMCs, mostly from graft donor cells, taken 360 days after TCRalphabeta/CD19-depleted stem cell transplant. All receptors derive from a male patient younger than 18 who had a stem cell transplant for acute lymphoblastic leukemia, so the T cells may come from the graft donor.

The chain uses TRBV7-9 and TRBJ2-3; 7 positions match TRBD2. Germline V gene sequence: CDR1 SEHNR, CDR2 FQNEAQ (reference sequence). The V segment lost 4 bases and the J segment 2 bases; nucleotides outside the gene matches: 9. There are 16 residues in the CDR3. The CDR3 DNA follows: TGTGCCAGCAGCTCGCGGGAGCCCCCTAACACAGATACGCAGTATTTT. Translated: CASSSREPPNTDTQYF.

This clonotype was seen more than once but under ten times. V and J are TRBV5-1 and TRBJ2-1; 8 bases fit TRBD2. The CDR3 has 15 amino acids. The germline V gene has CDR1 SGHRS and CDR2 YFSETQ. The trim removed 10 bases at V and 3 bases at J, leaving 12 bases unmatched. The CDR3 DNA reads TGCGCCTCAGCAGTGGGACTAGGGGTCTACAATGAGCAGTTCTTC. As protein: CASAVGLGVYNEQFF. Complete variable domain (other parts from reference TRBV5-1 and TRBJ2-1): KAGVTQTPRYLIKTRGQQVTLSCSPISGHRSVSWYQQTPGQGLQFLFEYFSETQRNKGNFPGRFSGRQFSNSRSEMNVSTLELGDSALYLCASAVGLGVYNEQFFGPGTRLTVL.

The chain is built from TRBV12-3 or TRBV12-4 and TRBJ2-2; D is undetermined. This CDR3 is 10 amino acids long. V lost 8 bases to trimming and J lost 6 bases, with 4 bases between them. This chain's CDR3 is CASASGELFF. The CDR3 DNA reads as TGTGCCAGCGCCTCCGGGGAGCTGTTTTTT.

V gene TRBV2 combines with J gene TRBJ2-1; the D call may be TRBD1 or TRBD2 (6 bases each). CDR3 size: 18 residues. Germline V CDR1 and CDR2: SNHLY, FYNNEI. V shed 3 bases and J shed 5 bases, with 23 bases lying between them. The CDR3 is CASSDTGPSGASNNEQFF. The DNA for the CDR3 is TGTGCCAGCAGTGACACAGGGCCATCGGGAGCCTCAAACAATGAGCAGTTCTTC.

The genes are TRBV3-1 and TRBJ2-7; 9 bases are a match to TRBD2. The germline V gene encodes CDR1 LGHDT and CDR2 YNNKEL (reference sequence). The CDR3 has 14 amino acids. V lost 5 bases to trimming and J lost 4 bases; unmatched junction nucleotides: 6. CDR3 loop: CASSYSGRSYEQYF. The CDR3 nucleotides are TGTGCCAGCAGCTATAGCGGGAGATCGTACGAGCAGTACTTC.

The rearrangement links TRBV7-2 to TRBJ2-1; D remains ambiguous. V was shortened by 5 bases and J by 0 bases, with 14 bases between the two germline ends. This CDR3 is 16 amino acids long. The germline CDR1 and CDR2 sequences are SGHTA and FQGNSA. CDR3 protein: CASSTPSWRSYNEQFF. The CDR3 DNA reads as TGTGCCAGCAGCACGCCCTCTTGGCGCTCCTACAATGAGCAGTTCTTC.

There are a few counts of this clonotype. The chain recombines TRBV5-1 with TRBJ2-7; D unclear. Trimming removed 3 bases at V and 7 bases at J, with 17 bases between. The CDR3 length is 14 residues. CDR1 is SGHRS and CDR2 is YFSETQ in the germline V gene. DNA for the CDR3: TGCGCCAGCAGCTGCCCTGTAGCTGGGTGTGAGCAGTACTTC. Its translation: CASSCPVAGCEQYF.

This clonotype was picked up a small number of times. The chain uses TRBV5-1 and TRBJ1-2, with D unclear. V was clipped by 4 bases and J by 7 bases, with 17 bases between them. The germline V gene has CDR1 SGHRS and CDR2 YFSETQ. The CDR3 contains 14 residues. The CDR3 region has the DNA TGCGCCAGCAGCCACCAGGACCTAGCGAGTGGCTACACCTTC. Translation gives CASSHQDLASGYTF.

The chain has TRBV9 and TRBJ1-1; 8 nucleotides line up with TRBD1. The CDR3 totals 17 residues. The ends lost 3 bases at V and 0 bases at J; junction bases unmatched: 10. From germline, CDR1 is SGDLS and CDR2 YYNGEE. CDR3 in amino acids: CASSARDRHFVNTEAFF. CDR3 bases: TGTGCCAGCAGCGCCCGGGACAGGCATTTTGTGAACACTGAAGCTTTCTTT.

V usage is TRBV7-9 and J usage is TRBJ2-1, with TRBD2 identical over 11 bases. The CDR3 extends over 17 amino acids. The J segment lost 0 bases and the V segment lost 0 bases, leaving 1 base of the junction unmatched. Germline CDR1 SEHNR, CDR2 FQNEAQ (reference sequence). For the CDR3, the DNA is TGTGCCAGCAGCTTAGCGACTAGCGGGATCTCCTACAATGAGCAGTTCTTC. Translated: CASSLATSGISYNEQFF. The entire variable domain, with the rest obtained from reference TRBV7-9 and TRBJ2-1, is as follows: DTGVSQNPRHKITKRGQNVTFRCDPISEHNRLYWYRQTLGQGPEFLTYFQNEAQLEKSRLLSDRFSAERPKGSFSTLEIQRTEQGDSAMYLCASSLATSGISYNEQFFGPGTRLTVL.

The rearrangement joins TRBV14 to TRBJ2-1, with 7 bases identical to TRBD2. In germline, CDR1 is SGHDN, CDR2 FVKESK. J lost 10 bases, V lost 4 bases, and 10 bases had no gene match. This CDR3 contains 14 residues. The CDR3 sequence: CASSRLAIYDEQFF. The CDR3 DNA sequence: TGTGCCAGCAGCCGACTAGCTATATATGACGAGCAGTTCTTC.

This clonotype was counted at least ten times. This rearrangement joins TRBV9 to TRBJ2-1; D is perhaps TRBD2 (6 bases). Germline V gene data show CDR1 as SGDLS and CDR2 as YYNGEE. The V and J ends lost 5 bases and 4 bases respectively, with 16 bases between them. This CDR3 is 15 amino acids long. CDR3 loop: CASSLSPRGYNEQFF. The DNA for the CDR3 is TGTGCCAGCAGTTTAAGCCCCCGGGGGTACAATGAGCAGTTCTTC.

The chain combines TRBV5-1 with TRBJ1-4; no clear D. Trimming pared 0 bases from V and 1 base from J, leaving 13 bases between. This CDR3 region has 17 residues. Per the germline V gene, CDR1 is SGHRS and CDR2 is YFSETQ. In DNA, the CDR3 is TGCGCCAGCAGCTTGGTGTTCCAGGAGCGAACTAATGAAAAACTGTTTTTT. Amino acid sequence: CASSLVFQERTNEKLFF. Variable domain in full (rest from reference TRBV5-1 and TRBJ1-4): KAGVTQTPRYLIKTRGQQVTLSCSPISGHRSVSWYQQTPGQGLQFLFEYFSETQRNKGNFPGRFSGRQFSNSRSEMNVSTLELGDSALYLCASSLVFQERTNEKLFFGSGTQLSVL.

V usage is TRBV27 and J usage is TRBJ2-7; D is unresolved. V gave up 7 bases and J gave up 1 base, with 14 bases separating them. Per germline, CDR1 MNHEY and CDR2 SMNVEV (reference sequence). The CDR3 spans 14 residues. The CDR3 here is CASNRVLGSYEQYF. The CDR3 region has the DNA TGTGCCAGCAATCGGGTTCTAGGATCCTACGAGCAGTACTTC.

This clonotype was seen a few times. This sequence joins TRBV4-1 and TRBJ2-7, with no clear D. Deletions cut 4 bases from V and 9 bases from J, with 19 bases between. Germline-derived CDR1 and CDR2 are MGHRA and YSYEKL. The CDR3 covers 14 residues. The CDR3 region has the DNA TGCGCCAGCAGCCCCGTCAACCCCTACGTTGGGCAGTACTTC. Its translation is CASSPVNPYVGQYF.

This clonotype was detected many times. The CDR3 DNA follows: TGTGCCAGCGGCGAGGGGATAGCGGCCTACAATGAGCAGTTCTTC. Its translation: CASGEGIAAYNEQFF. This sequence joins TRBV7-3 and TRBJ2-1, with D perhaps matching TRBD2 (6 bases). Germline V CDR1 and CDR2: SGHTA, FQGTGA. V was shortened by 8 bases and J by 2 bases, with 16 bases between the two germline ends. The CDR3 sequence is 15 residues long.

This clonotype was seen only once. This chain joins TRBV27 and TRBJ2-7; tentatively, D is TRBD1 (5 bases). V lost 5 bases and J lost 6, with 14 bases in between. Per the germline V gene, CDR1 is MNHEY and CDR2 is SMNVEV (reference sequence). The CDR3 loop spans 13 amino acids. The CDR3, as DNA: TGTGCCAGCAGTCTAAACCAGGGCTCCGAGCAGTACTTC. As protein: CASSLNQGSEQYF.

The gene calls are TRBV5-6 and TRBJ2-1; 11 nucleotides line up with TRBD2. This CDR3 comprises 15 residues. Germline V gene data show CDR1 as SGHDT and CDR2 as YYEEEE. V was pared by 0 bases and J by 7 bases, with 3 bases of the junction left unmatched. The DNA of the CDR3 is TGTGCCAGCAGCTTGGAGACTAGCGGGATTAATGAGCAGTTCTTC. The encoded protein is CASSLETSGINEQFF. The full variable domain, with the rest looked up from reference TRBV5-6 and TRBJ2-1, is DAGVTQSPTHLIKTRGQQVTLRCSPKSGHDTVSWYQQALGQGPQFIFQYYEEEERQRGNFPDRFSGHQFPNYSSELNVNALLLGDSALYLCASSLETSGINEQFFGPGTRLTVL.

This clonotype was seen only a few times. The CDR3 loop reads CASSLKQDRGGETQYF. CDR3 bases: TGCGCCAGCAGCTTAAAGCAGGACAGGGGAGGAGAGACCCAGTACTTC. The chain has TRBV5-1 and TRBJ2-5, with TRBD1 matching 9 bases. V lost 2 bases and J lost 4; bases outside the gene matches: 9. Germline lookup yields CDR1 SGHRS and CDR2 YFSETQ. The CDR3 totals 16 residues.

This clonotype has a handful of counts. CDR3 region: CASSAPTTLDTQYF. The CDR3 nucleotides are TGTGCCAGCAGCGCCCCGACAACCTTAGATACGCAGTATTTT. The J gene is TRBJ2-3, the V gene TRBV9; D remains ambiguous. Germline values: CDR1 SGDLS, CDR2 YYNGEE. This CDR3 contains 14 residues. V lost 3 bases, J lost 5 bases, and 13 bases lay in between.

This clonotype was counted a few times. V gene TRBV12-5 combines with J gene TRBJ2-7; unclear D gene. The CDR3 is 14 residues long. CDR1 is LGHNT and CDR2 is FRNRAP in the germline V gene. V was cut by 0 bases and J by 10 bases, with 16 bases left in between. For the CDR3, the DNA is TGTGCTAGTGGTTTGGTTTGGAGAGCCGGGCCCCAGTACTTC. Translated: CASGLVWRAGPQYF.

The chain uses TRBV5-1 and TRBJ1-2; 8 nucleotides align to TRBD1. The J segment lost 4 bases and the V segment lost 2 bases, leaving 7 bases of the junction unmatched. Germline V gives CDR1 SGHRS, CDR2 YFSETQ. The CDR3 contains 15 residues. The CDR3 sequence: CASSFSGGLSYGYTF. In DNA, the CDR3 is TGCGCCAGCAGCTTTTCAGGGGGCTTGAGCTATGGCTACACCTTC.

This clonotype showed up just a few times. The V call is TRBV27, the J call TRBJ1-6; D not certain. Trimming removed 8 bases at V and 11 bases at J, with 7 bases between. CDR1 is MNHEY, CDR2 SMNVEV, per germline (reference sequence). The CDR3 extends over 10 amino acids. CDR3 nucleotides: TGTGCCAGCCTGGGTCCACCCCTCCACTTT. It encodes CASLGPPLHF.

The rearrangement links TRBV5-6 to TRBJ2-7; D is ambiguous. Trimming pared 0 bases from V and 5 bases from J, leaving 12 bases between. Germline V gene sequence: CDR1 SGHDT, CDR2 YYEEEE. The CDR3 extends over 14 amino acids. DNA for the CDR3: TGTGCCAGCAGCTTGGTTGTCAGCCTCAACGAGCAGTACTTC. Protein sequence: CASSLVVSLNEQYF. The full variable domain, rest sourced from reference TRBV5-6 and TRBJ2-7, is DAGVTQSPTHLIKTRGQQVTLRCSPKSGHDTVSWYQQALGQGPQFIFQYYEEEERQRGNFPDRFSGHQFPNYSSELNVNALLLGDSALYLCASSLVVSLNEQYFGPGTRLTVT.

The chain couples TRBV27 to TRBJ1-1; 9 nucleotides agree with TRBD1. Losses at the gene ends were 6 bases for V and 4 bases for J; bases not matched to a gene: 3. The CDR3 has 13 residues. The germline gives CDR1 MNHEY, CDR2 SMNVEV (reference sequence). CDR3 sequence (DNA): TGTGCCAGCAGGGGGACAGGGCGCACTGAAGCTTTCTTT. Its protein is CASRGTGRTEAFF.

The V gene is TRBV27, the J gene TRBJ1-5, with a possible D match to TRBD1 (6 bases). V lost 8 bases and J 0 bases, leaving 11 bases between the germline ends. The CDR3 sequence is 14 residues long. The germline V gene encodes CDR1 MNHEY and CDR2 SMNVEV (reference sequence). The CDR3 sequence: CASGGQYSNQPQHF. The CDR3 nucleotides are TGTGCCAGCGGAGGACAGTATAGCAATCAGCCCCAGCATTTT.